This T cell receptor beta chain came from a study of cytomegalovirus exposure and HLA in healthy donors. Study findings and constraints: A later analysis associated 15,000 or so TCR beta sequences with HLA alleles at a 0.05 false discovery rate. Later work showed greater clonal expansion in HLA-associated TCR beta chains than in equally common others.

The primer mix had 60 Vbeta and 13 Jbeta primers. Profiled with immunoSEQ multiplex PCR; TCRdb holds only in-frame clones, not every one. Here the sample spans about 170,000 clones, roughly 84% being singletons. Details on this clone: Its antigen is not known.

Each donor's status was that of a healthy bone marrow donor. The CDR3 has 14 amino acids. V was shortened by 6 bases and J by 4 bases, with 15 bases between the two germline ends. Germline CDR1 and CDR2: MNHNY and SVGAGI (reference sequence). The sequence came from a boy aged 2 to 9 in good health and CMV-seronegative. This chain links TRBV6-6 with TRBJ1-1, with D unclear. The sequencing input was PBMCs. CDR3: CASRPDILGTEAFF. The CDR3 DNA is TGTGCCAGCAGACCAGACATTCTGGGCACTGAAGCTTTCTTT.